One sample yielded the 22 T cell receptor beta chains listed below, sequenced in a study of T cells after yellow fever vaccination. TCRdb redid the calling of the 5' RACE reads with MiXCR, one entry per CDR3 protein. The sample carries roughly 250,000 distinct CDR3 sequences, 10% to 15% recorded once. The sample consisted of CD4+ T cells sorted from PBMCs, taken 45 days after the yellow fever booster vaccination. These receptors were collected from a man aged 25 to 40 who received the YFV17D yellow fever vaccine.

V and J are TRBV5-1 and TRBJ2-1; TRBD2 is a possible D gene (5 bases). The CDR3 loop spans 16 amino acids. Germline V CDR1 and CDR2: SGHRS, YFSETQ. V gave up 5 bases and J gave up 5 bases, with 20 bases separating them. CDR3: CASRKGIRAADNEQFF. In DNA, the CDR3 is TGCGCCAGCAGAAAGGGAATCAGAGCGGCAGACAATGAGCAGTTCTTC.

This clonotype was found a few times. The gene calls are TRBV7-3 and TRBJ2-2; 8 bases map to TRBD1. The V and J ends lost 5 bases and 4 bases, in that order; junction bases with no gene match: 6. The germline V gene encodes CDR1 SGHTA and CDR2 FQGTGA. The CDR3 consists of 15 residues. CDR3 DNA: TGTGCCAGCAGCCCATGGACAGGGACCACCGGGGAGCTGTTTTTT. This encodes CASSPWTGTTGELFF.

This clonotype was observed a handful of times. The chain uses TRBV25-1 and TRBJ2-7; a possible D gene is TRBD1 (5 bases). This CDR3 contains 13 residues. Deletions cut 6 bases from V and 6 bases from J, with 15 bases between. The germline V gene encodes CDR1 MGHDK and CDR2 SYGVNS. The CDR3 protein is CASSWGRISEQYF. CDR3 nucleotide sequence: TGTGCCAGCAGCTGGGGCAGGATCTCCGAGCAGTACTTC.

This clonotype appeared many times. Here the CDR3 reads CSVESGNEKLFF. The CDR3 bases are TGCAGCGTTGAGTCCGGTAATGAAAAACTGTTTTTT. This chain joins TRBV29-1 and TRBJ1-4; no clear D. Germline V gene sequence: CDR1 SQVTM, CDR2 ANQGSEA. The CDR3 is 12 amino acids. V was shortened by 3 bases and J by 4 bases, with 6 bases between the two germline ends.

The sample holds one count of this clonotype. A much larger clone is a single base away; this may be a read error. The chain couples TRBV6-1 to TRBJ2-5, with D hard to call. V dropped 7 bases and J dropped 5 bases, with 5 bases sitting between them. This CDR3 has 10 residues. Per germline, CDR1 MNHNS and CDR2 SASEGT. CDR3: CASTSETQYF. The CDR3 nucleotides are TGTGCCAGCACGAGTGAGACCCAGTACTTC.

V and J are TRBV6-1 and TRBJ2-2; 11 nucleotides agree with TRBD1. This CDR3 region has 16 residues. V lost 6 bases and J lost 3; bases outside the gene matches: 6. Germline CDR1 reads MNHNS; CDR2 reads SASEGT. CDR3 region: CASRPDRGRDTGELFF. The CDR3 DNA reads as TGTGCCAGCAGACCGGACAGGGGGCGAGACACCGGGGAGCTGTTTTTT.

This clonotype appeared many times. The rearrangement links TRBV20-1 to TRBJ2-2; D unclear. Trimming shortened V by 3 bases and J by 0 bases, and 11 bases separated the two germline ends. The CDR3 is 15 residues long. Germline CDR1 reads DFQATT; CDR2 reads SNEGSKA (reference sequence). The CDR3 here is CSARILVANTGELFF. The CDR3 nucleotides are TGCAGTGCTAGGATCCTAGTCGCGAACACCGGGGAGCTGTTTTTT.

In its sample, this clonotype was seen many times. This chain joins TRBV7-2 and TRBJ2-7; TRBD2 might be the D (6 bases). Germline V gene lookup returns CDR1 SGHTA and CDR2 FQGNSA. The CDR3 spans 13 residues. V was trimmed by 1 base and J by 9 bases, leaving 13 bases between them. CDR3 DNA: TGTGCCAGCAGCTTAGGGACACGGAGGGTGCAGTACTTC. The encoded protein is CASSLGTRRVQYF.

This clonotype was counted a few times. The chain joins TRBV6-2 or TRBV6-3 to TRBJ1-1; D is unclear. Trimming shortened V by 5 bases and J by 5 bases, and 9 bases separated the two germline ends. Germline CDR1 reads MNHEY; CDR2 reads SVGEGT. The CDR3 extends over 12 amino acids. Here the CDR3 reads CASSELKTEAFF. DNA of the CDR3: TGTGCCAGCAGTGAGCTTAAGACTGAAGCTTTCTTT.

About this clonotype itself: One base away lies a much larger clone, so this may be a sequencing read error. The CDR3 region is CASSYSGTVYYEQYF. As DNA, the CDR3 is TGTGCCAGCAGTTACTCGGGGACAGTCTACTACGAGCAGTACTTC. The rearrangement links TRBV6-5 to TRBJ2-7; 7 bases fit TRBD1. From germline, CDR1 is MNHEY and CDR2 SVGAGI. J lost 3 bases, V lost 0 bases, and 5 bases had no gene match. The CDR3 spans 15 residues.

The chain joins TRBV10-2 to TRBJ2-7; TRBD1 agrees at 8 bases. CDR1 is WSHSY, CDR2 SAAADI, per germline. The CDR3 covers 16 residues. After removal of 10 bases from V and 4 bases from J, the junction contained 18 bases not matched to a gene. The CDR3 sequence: CATQDRAAWEEYEQYF. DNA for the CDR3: TGCGCCACCCAGGACAGGGCAGCCTGGGAGGAATACGAGCAGTACTTC.

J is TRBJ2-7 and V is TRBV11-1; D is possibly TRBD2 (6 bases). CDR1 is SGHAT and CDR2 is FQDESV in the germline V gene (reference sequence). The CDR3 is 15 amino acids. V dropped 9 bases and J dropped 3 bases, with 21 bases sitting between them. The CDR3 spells CASGTGQAGLYEQYF. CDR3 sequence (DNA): TGTGCCAGTGGTACAGGCCAAGCGGGCCTCTACGAGCAGTACTTC.

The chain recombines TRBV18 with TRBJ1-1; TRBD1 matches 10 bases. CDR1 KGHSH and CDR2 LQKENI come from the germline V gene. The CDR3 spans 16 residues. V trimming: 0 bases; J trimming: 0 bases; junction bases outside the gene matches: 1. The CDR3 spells CASSPPGQGMNTEAFF. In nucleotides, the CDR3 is TGTGCCAGCTCACCACCGGGACAGGGGATGAACACTGAAGCTTTCTTT. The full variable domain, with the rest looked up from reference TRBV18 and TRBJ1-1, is NAGVMQNPRHLVRRRGQEARLRCSPMKGHSHVYWYRQLPEEGLKFMVYLQKENIIDESGMPKERFSAEFPKEGPSILRIQQVVRGDSAAYFCASSPPGQGMNTEAFFGQGTRLTVV.

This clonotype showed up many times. CDR3 nucleotide sequence: TGCGCCAGCAGCTTGGGATCGGGGGGCGAGGCGTTCTTC. The encoded protein is CASSLGSGGEAFF. The chain recombines TRBV5-1 with TRBJ2-1; a possible D gene is TRBD2 (7 bases). The V and J ends lost 0 bases and 15 bases respectively, with 16 bases between them. The CDR3 totals 13 residues. CDR1 SGHRS and CDR2 YFSETQ come from the germline V gene. Looking up the rest from reference TRBV5-1 and TRBJ2-1 gives the full variable domain: KAGVTQTPRYLIKTRGQQVTLSCSPISGHRSVSWYQQTPGQGLQFLFEYFSETQRNKGNFPGRFSGRQFSNSRSEMNVSTLELGDSALYLCASSLGSGGEAFFGPGTRLTVL.

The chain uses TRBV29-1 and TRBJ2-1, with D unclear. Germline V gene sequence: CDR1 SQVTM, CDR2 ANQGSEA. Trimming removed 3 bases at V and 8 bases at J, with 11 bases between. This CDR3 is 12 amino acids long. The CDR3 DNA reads TGCAGCGTTGACCCCATTCAGCATGAGCAGTTCTTC. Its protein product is CSVDPIQHEQFF.

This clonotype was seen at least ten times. CDR3 coding DNA: TGCAGCGTGCCGGGGTTTGGGGATGGCTACACCTTC. Protein product: CSVPGFGDGYTF. The chain carries TRBV29-1 and TRBJ1-2; unclear D gene. Germline CDR1 SQVTM, CDR2 ANQGSEA. This CDR3 is 12 amino acids long. Trimming stripped 6 bases from V and 6 bases from J, with 14 bases between.

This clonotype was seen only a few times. The CDR3 loop reads CASGVMNTEAFF. For the CDR3, the DNA is TGTGCCAGCGGGGTTATGAACACTGAAGCTTTCTTT. V is TRBV5-8 and J is TRBJ1-1; no definite D call. The CDR3 extends over 12 amino acids. Germline values: CDR1 SGHTS, CDR2 YDEGEE. V was cut by 7 bases and J by 0 bases, with 7 bases left in between.

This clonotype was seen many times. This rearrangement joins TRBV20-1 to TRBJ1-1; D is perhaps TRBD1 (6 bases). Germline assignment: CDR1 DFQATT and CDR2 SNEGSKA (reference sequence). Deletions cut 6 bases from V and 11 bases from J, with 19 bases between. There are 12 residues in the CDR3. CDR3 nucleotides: TGCAGTGCAGCACCTACAGGGTCTCGGGCTTTCTTT. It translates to CSAAPTGSRAFF.

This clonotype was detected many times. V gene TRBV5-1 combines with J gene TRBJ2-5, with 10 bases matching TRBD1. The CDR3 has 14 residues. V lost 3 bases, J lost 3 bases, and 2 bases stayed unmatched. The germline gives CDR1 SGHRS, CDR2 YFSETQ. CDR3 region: CASSSTGGEETQYF. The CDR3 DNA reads TGCGCCAGCAGCTCGACAGGGGGCGAAGAGACCCAGTACTTC.

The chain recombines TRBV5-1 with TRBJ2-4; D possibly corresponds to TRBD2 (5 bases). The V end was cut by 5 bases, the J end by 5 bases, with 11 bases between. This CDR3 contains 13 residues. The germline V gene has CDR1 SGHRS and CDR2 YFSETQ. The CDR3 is CASRYIGENIQYF. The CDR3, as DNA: TGCGCCAGCAGATATATCGGGGAAAACATTCAGTACTTC.

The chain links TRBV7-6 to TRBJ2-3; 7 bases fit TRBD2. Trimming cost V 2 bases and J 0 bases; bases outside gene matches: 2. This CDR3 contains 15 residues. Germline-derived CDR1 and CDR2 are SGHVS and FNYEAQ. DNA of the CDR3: TGTGCCAGCAGCTTACCGGGAGGTAGCACAGATACGCAGTATTTT. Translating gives CASSLPGGSTDTQYF.

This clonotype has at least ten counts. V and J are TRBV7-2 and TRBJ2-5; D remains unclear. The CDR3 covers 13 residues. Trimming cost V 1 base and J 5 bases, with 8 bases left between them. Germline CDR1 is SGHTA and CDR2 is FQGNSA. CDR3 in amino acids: CASSLVGLETQYF. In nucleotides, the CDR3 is TGTGCCAGCAGCTTAGTAGGGTTGGAGACCCAGTACTTC.